One sample yielded the 27 T cell receptor beta chains listed below, sequenced in a study of patients and donors after allogeneic stem cell transplantation. TCRdb called the RT-PCR reads again in MiXCR, with one record for every CDR3 protein. The table includes 200,000 to 250,000 distinct CDR3 sequences, less than 15% detected once. Sequenced sample: blood, either unsorted or a sorted T cell fraction (not recorded which). The receptors shown here come from a human donor who was either an allogeneic HSCT recipient or a stem cell or donor lymphocyte infusion donor (not recorded which). It is not recorded whose cells these are; they may come from a transplant donor.

The chain joins TRBV12-3 or TRBV12-4 to TRBJ2-1, with 13 bases lining up with TRBD2. The CDR3 length is 15 residues. Trimming removed 3 bases from V and 8 bases from J; junction bases left unmatched: 4. Here the CDR3 reads CASSFAGLAGDEQFF. The CDR3 DNA reads as TGTGCCAGCAGTTTTGCCGGACTAGCGGGGGATGAGCAGTTCTTC.

At least ten counts were recorded for this clonotype. This chain's CDR3 is CASSFRASSGNTIYF. CDR3 nucleotides: TGTGCCAGCAGTTTTCGCGCCTCCTCTGGAAACACCATATATTTT. V and J are TRBV12-3 or TRBV12-4 and TRBJ1-3; D remains unclear. V lost 3 bases, J lost 0 bases, and 9 bases lay in between. The CDR3 totals 15 residues.

The table lists this clonotype with a count of one. The chain carries TRBV11-2 and TRBJ2-5, with 8 bases lining up with TRBD2. Germline V CDR1 and CDR2: SGHAT, FQNNGV. CDR3 length: 14 amino acids. V lost 5 bases and J lost 5; bases outside the gene matches: 7. The CDR3 spells CASSTRGGRETQYF. CDR3 coding DNA: TGTGCCAGCAGCACCCGGGGGGGGCGGGAGACCCAGTACTTC. The entire variable domain, with the rest obtained from reference TRBV11-2 and TRBJ2-5, is as follows: EAGVAQSPRYKIIEKRQSVAFWCNPISGHATLYWYQQILGQGPKLLIQFQNNGVVDDSQLPKDRFSAERLKGVDSTLKIQPAKLEDSAVYLCASSTRGGRETQYFGPGTRLLVL.

The chain employs TRBV5-1 and TRBJ1-2; D not certain. Germline loops: CDR1 SGHRS, CDR2 YFSETQ. Trimming removed 4 bases from V and 4 bases from J, with 11 bases in between. CDR3 length: 13 residues. CDR3 nucleotides: TGCGCCAGCAGCCGCCCGGACGGCTATGGCTACACCTTC. This codes for CASSRPDGYGYTF. The complete variable domain, with remaining parts taken from reference TRBV5-1 and TRBJ1-2, reads KAGVTQTPRYLIKTRGQQVTLSCSPISGHRSVSWYQQTPGQGLQFLFEYFSETQRNKGNFPGRFSGRQFSNSRSEMNVSTLELGDSALYLCASSRPDGYGYTFGSGTRLTVV.

The chain employs TRBV30 and TRBJ2-3; 11 bases match TRBD1. Germline V lookup: CDR1 GTSNPN, CDR2 SVGIG (reference sequence). The V gene end was trimmed by 8 bases and the J gene end by 7 bases; junction bases not matched to a gene: 8. The CDR3 has 13 amino acids. Here the CDR3 DNA reads TGTGCCGGAGGGGACAGGGGGACATATACGCAGTATTTT. It encodes CAGGDRGTYTQYF. The variable domain in full, with the rest retrieved from reference TRBV30 and TRBJ2-3, is SQTIHQWPATLVQPVGSPLSLECTVEGTSNPNLYWYRQAAGRGLQLLFYSVGIGQISSEVPQNLSASRPQDRQFILSSKKLLLSDSGFYLCAGGDRGTYTQYFGPGTRLTVL.

This clonotype has a handful of counts. The chain couples TRBV14 to TRBJ2-1, with 9 bases that match TRBD2. V gave up 4 bases and J gave up 3 bases; unmatched junction bases: 7. Germline V gene lookup returns CDR1 SGHDN and CDR2 FVKESK. The CDR3 loop spans 16 amino acids. For the CDR3, the DNA is TGTGCCAGCAGCCTTATTAGCGGGGGTTTCTACAATGAGCAGTTCTTC. Protein sequence: CASSLISGGFYNEQFF.

About this clonotype: Compared with germline, one end of the junction differs, possibly owing to a read error. The chain is built from TRBV20-1 and TRBJ1-4; D may be TRBD1 (5 bases). The CDR3 length is 13 residues. The V gene's germline CDR1 is DFQATT and CDR2 SNEGSKA (reference sequence). CDR3: CSAREGTNEKLFF. The CDR3 DNA reads as TGCAGCGCTAGGGAGGGGACTAATGAAAAACTGTTTTTT.

This clonotype occurred many times. The V and J genes are TRBV2 and TRBJ1-1, with D possibly matching TRBD1 (6 bases). Trimming took off 7 bases at V and 5 bases at J, with 14 bases between the two ends. The germline V gene encodes CDR1 SNHLY and CDR2 FYNNEI. The CDR3 extends over 13 amino acids. The CDR3 reads CASIQGRGTEAFF. The CDR3, as DNA: TGTGCCAGCATCCAGGGGCGGGGGACTGAAGCTTTCTTT.

This chain joins TRBV20-1 and TRBJ1-6; TRBD1 matches at 10 bases. Trimming removed 7 bases from V and 4 bases from J; junction bases left unmatched: 7. The CDR3 sequence is 15 residues long. Germline CDR1 reads DFQATT; CDR2 reads SNEGSKA (reference sequence). CDR3 sequence reads: CSVKDRGNYNSPLHF. CDR3 coding DNA: TGCAGTGTTAAGGACAGGGGGAATTATAATTCACCCCTCCACTTT.

Comments on this clonotype: This may be a read error, as it is one base from a much larger clone. The genes are TRBV4-2 and TRBJ1-1; no firm D call. Looked up from germline, CDR1 is LGHNA and CDR2 is YNFKEQ. The V end was cut by 3 bases, the J end by 8 bases, with 16 bases between. CDR3 length: 14 residues. As DNA, the CDR3 is TGTGCCAGCAGCCAGCCCGGGAAAGGGCCGGAAGCTTTCTTT. Translated, it gives CASSQPGKGPEAFF.

The rearrangement links TRBV27 to TRBJ1-6, with D hard to call. The CDR3 is 16 amino acids. Germline values: CDR1 MNHEY, CDR2 SMNVEV (reference sequence). The V end lost 5 bases, the J end lost 8 bases, and 19 bases lay between the germline ends. Here the CDR3 reads CASSDRTPRSYSPLHF. CDR3 nucleotide sequence: TGTGCCAGCAGTGACCGAACACCCCGCTCGTATTCACCCCTCCACTTT.

The chain carries TRBV9 and TRBJ2-3, with TRBD2 matching over 8 bases. The ends lost 0 bases at V and 2 bases at J; junction bases unmatched: 5. Per the germline V gene, CDR1 is SGDLS and CDR2 is YYNGEE. The CDR3 has 16 residues. CDR3 amino acids: CASSVVGRGDTDTQYF. The CDR3, as DNA: TGTGCCAGCAGCGTAGTTGGGCGGGGGGACACAGATACGCAGTATTTT.

This clonotype has at least ten counts. This chain uses TRBV20-1 with TRBJ2-7; D remains ambiguous. The CDR3 covers 12 residues. V lost 5 bases to trimming and J lost 0 bases, with 8 bases between them. CDR1 is DFQATT, CDR2 SNEGSKA, per germline (reference sequence). The CDR3 region is CSAWTRSYEQYF. The CDR3 nucleotides are TGCAGTGCTTGGACCCGCTCCTACGAGCAGTACTTC.

This chain's CDR3 is CASSPTSSGSFTGELFF. CDR3 DNA sequence: TGTGCCAGCAGCCCAACCTCTAGCGGGTCCTTCACCGGGGAGCTGTTTTTT. The chain links TRBV3-1 to TRBJ2-2; 8 positions agree with TRBD2. V lost 4 bases and J lost 4; bases outside the gene matches: 11. The CDR3 runs to 17 residues. Germline values: CDR1 LGHDT, CDR2 YNNKEL (reference sequence).

This clonotype showed up many times. This sequence joins TRBV7-2 and TRBJ1-1, with TRBD1 matching over 7 bases. The CDR3 is 15 amino acids. Germline values: CDR1 SGHTA, CDR2 FQGNSA. Trimming removed 5 bases from V and 1 base from J; junction bases left unmatched: 7. This chain's CDR3 is CASSPTHRGNTEAFF. CDR3 bases: TGTGCCAGCAGCCCCACCCACAGGGGGAACACTGAAGCTTTCTTT.

The rearrangement uses TRBV20-1 and TRBJ2-3, with 13 bases aligning to TRBD2. J was trimmed by 6 bases and V by 6 bases; bases with no gene match: 6. The CDR3 totals 14 residues. Germline CDR1 reads DFQATT; CDR2 reads SNEGSKA (reference sequence). As DNA, the CDR3 is TGCAGTGCACCGGGACTAGCGGGGTGGGATACGCAGTATTTT. It is translated as CSAPGLAGWDTQYF.

This clonotype turned up a few times. The CDR3 nucleotides read TGTGCCAGCAGCCAATCTCCTGACCCTAACACTGAAGCTTTCTTT. Protein product: CASSQSPDPNTEAFF. This chain uses TRBV4-2 with TRBJ1-1; D uncertain. Germline V gene lookup returns CDR1 LGHNA and CDR2 YNFKEQ. The ends were cut back, 2 bases at V and 2 bases at J, with 12 bases in the middle. The CDR3 is 15 residues long.

The gene calls are TRBV10-3 and TRBJ1-5; 7 bases are shared with TRBD1. Germline trimming cut 0 bases from V and 8 bases from J; bases unmatched to any gene: 4. The CDR3 length is 14 residues. Germline V CDR1 and CDR2: ENHRY, SYGVKD. CDR3 in amino acids: CAISESAGGKPQHF. CDR3 coding DNA: TGTGCCATCAGTGAGTCGGCAGGGGGAAAGCCCCAGCATTTT.

The table lists this clonotype with a few counts. This rearrangement joins TRBV18 to TRBJ1-2, with D perhaps matching TRBD1 (6 bases). Germline V gives CDR1 KGHSH, CDR2 LQKENI. The CDR3 totals 14 residues. Deletions cut 4 bases from V and 4 bases from J, with 13 bases between. The CDR3 coding sequence is TGTGCCAGCTCACTAAAGGACAGCCTCTATGGCTACACCTTC. This encodes CASSLKDSLYGYTF. The full variable domain, in which reference TRBV18 and TRBJ1-2 provide the parts outside the CDR3, is NAGVMQNPRHLVRRRGQEARLRCSPMKGHSHVYWYRQLPEEGLKFMVYLQKENIIDESGMPKERFSAEFPKEGPSILRIQQVVRGDSAAYFCASSLKDSLYGYTFGSGTRLTVV.

There are many counts of this clonotype. The V call is TRBV7-2, the J call TRBJ1-2; D is undetermined. Germline V gives CDR1 SGHTA, CDR2 FQGNSA. V was pared by 1 base and J by 5 bases, with 5 bases between. This CDR3 is 12 amino acids long. The CDR3: CASSLDLYGYTF. CDR3 nucleotide sequence: TGTGCCAGCAGCTTAGATTTGTATGGCTACACCTTC.

V usage is TRBV12-3 or TRBV12-4 and J usage is TRBJ1-6; no clear D. This CDR3 is built from 15 residues. V was clipped by 5 bases and J by 3 bases, with 11 bases between them. This chain's CDR3 is CASSKDNNYNSPLHF. CDR3 bases: TGTGCCAGCAGTAAAGACAATAACTATAATTCACCCCTCCACTTT.

The chain couples TRBV6-1 to TRBJ2-3; 10 positions match TRBD2. Germline assignment: CDR1 MNHNS and CDR2 SASEGT. The V and J ends lost 0 bases and 6 bases, in that order; junction bases with no gene match: 6. This CDR3 has 16 amino acids. CDR3 in amino acids: CASSEAASGGADTQYF. The CDR3 DNA reads as TGTGCCAGCAGTGAAGCGGCTAGCGGGGGCGCGGATACGCAGTATTTT.

The chain couples TRBV19 to TRBJ1-5; D may be TRBD1 (6 bases). Germline V gives CDR1 LNHDA, CDR2 SQIVND (reference sequence). CDR3 size: 17 residues. V was pared by 5 bases and J by 0 bases, with 17 bases between. CDR3 residues: CASSLRDKFYSNQPQHF. CDR3 bases: TGTGCCAGTAGTCTCCGGGACAAATTTTATAGCAATCAGCCCCAGCATTTT. Supplemented by reference TRBV19 and TRBJ1-5, the full variable domain reads DGGITQSPKYLFRKEGQNVTLSCEQNLNHDAMYWYRQDPGQGLRLIYYSQIVNDFQKGDIAEGYSVSREKKESFPLTVTSAQKNPTAFYLCASSLRDKFYSNQPQHFGDGTRLSIL.

This clonotype was picked up a small number of times. This chain joins TRBV7-6 and TRBJ2-2; 11 bases line up with TRBD1. CDR3 length: 16 amino acids. V lost 3 bases to trimming and J lost 6 bases; unmatched junction nucleotides: 6. Germline V gives CDR1 SGHVS, CDR2 FNYEAQ. The CDR3 spells CASSLSGTGGPGELFF. In nucleotides, the CDR3 is TGTGCCAGCAGCTTGTCCGGGACAGGGGGTCCCGGGGAGCTGTTTTTT.

This clonotype appeared many times. V is TRBV12-3 or TRBV12-4 and J is TRBJ2-2, with D tentatively TRBD2 (7 bases). There are 13 residues in the CDR3. V dropped 9 bases and J dropped 5 bases, with 13 bases sitting between them. The CDR3 DNA follows: TGTGCCAGTCTGGGGGGGCCGACCGGGGAGCTGTTTTTT. Protein product: CASLGGPTGELFF.

This clonotype has ten or more counts. This sequence joins TRBV5-1 and TRBJ2-7, with D hard to call. CDR3 length equals 12 residues. Germline CDR1 reads SGHRS; CDR2 reads YFSETQ. The ends were cut back, 0 bases at V and 4 bases at J, with 5 bases in the middle. The CDR3, as DNA: TGCGCCAGCAGCTTGGAAGAGTACGAGCAGTACTTC. This gives the protein CASSLEEYEQYF.

This clonotype turned up a few times. The V gene is TRBV9, the J gene TRBJ1-4; 11 nucleotides agree with TRBD1. After removal of 0 bases from V and 10 bases from J, the junction contained 5 bases not matched to a gene. Germline lookup yields CDR1 SGDLS and CDR2 YYNGEE. CDR3 length: 15 residues. The CDR3 is CASSVEDRGRSKLFF. The CDR3 DNA reads as TGTGCCAGCAGCGTAGAGGACAGGGGGCGTTCAAAACTGTTTTTT.